Listed below are T cell receptor beta chains from one sample, sequenced in a study of T cells in Graves' hyperthyroidism and ophthalmopathy. TCRdb fed the multiplex PCR reads into MiXCR, producing one record per CDR3 protein. The sample contains some 570,000 distinct CDR3 sequences, 12% to 15% of which appear only once. Input material: blood. The receptor source for this set is a woman aged 18 to 35 with Graves' ophthalmopathy. CDR3s include the opening cysteine and the closing phenylalanine or tryptophan. Each record gives: V gene, J gene, CDR3 protein.

>TRBV29-1|TRBJ2-7
CSGAVSYEQYF
>TRBV2|TRBJ2-7
CASTQREEAYEQYF
>TRBV6-1|TRBJ2-1
CASSEFYGRAAYNEQFF
>TRBV20-1|TRBJ2-3
CSARDGGSTDTQYF
>TRBV5-5|TRBJ2-6
CASSLGVLAGANVLTF
>TRBV7-9|TRBJ1-1
CASSYSDRVPSDRQAFF
>TRBV27|TRBJ2-4
CASSLSLAGGNIQYF
>TRBV19|TRBJ2-2
CASSSPGLAGSGELFF
>TRBV28|TRBJ1-2
CASSLMIDPVSYGYTF
>TRBV11-1|TRBJ2-7
CASSGRTYEQYF